Below, 30 T cell receptor beta chains from the same sample are listed, as sequenced in a study of T cell repertoires in cytomegalovirus infection. TCRdb used MiXCR to reprocess the reads, holding one entry per CDR3 protein. The repertoire consists of roughly 68,000 distinct CDR3 sequences, with approximately 22% occurring once and the leading ten covering 65% to 85%. The antigens these receptors bind are not known. Sequenced input: PBMCs, sequenced either directly or after in vitro stimulation (not recorded which). Every receptor here comes from a human donor in good health (CMV status not recorded). Some clones in this sample may be carry-over from other donors' samples.

This clonotype was counted between two and nine times. The genes are TRBV19 and TRBJ2-5; TRBD1 matches at 8 bases. Trimming took 1 base from V and 5 from J; bases not matched to a gene: 6. The germline CDR1 and CDR2 sequences are LNHDA and SQIVND (reference sequence). This CDR3 is built from 15 residues. The CDR3 nucleotides are TGTGCCAGTAGTATAGCCGGGACAGGAGGCGAGACCCAGTACTTC. It is translated as CASSIAGTGGETQYF.

The chain joins TRBV5-6 to TRBJ2-7; 10 bases are shared with TRBD1. The CDR3 extends over 15 amino acids. CDR1 and CDR2 (germline): SGHDT, YYEEEE. V dropped 4 bases and J dropped 4; count of bases not matched to a gene: 8. CDR3 amino acids: CASSPIGTGAYEQYF. The DNA for the CDR3 is TGTGCCAGCAGCCCGATAGGGACAGGGGCGTACGAGCAGTACTTC.

The chain carries TRBV11-2 and TRBJ2-7; D possibly corresponds to TRBD1 (6 bases). In germline, CDR1 is SGHAT, CDR2 FQNNGV. CDR3 size: 18 residues. V lost 5 bases to trimming and J lost 2 bases, with 25 bases between them. CDR3 DNA sequence: TGTGCCAGCAGCCTCTACGAAGCTACCGGGACATTCCCCTACGAGCAGTACTTC. It specifies CASSLYEATGTFPYEQYF.

Worth noting for this clonotype: One base away lies a much larger clone, so this may be a sequencing read error. The CDR3 does not close with the conserved phenylalanine or tryptophan, likely indicating a read error. CDR3: CASSFSGDSNQPQHY. Written as DNA, the CDR3 is TGTGCCAGCAGCTTTTCGGGGGATAGCAATCAGCCCCAGCATTAT. The chain combines TRBV7-9 with TRBJ1-5, with D perhaps TRBD1 (5 bases). The CDR3 spans 15 residues. V lost 3 bases and J lost 0, with 9 bases in between. CDR1 is SEHNR and CDR2 is FQNEAQ in the germline V gene (reference sequence).

This clonotype came up a few times. The chain employs TRBV7-2 and TRBJ1-5, with unresolved D. There are 15 residues in the CDR3. Germline V gives CDR1 SGHTA, CDR2 FQGNSA. The V gene lost 4 bases and the J gene lost 5 bases, with 15 bases spanning the gap. The CDR3 region has the DNA TGTGCCAGCAGCTACCGGGGTATGGAGTATCAGCCCCAGCATTTT. Protein sequence: CASSYRGMEYQPQHF.

V usage is TRBV28 and J usage is TRBJ1-2, with D unclear. The germline gives CDR1 MDHEN, CDR2 SYDVKM. Trimming took 1 base from V and 1 from J, leaving 10 bases between them. The CDR3 is made up of 15 amino acids. CDR3 residues: CASSLSLGSNYGYTF. DNA of the CDR3: TGTGCCAGCAGTTTATCCCTCGGGAGTAACTATGGCTACACCTTC.

Worth noting for this clonotype: The junction departs from the called germline gene at one end, perhaps through a read error. The CDR3 DNA sequence: TGTGCTAGCAGCCTCCGAATCACAGATACGCAGTATTTT. The encoded protein is CASSLRITDTQYF. The chain employs TRBV7-7 and TRBJ2-3; D unclear. Germline values: CDR1 SSHAT, CDR2 FNYEAQ (reference sequence). This CDR3 is 13 amino acids long.

This clonotype was detected only a few times. This sequence joins TRBV7-2 and TRBJ1-4; D ambiguous. V gave up 2 bases and J gave up 0 bases, with 7 bases separating them. Per germline, CDR1 SGHTA and CDR2 FQGNSA. The CDR3 runs to 15 residues. This CDR3 reads CASSLWGATNEKLFF. The CDR3 DNA follows: TGTGCCAGCAGCTTATGGGGAGCAACTAATGAAAAACTGTTTTTT.

The sample holds a few counts of this clonotype. The chain has TRBV4-3 and TRBJ2-1; 7 bases map to TRBD1. The length of the CDR3 is 16 residues. The germline CDR1 and CDR2 sequences are LGHNA and YSLEER. Trimming removed 3 bases from V and 1 base from J; junction bases left unmatched: 6. The CDR3 DNA sequence: TGCGCCAGCAGCCACTCAGGGGGAGATTCCTACAATGAGCAGTTCTTC. It codes for CASSHSGGDSYNEQFF.

The J gene is TRBJ2-3, the V gene TRBV12-3 or TRBV12-4; 10 bases fit TRBD1. V trimming: 5 bases; J trimming: 3 bases; junction bases outside the gene matches: 5. The CDR3 is 15 amino acids. The CDR3 is CASSPSGQGTDTQYF. The CDR3 bases are TGTGCCAGCAGTCCATCGGGACAGGGGACAGATACGCAGTATTTT.

This clonotype appeared a few times. This chain uses TRBV27 with TRBJ2-5; D is ambiguous. The germline V gene has CDR1 MNHEY and CDR2 SMNVEV (reference sequence). This CDR3 has 17 residues. V was shortened by 4 bases and J by 3 bases, with 21 bases between the two germline ends. CDR3 DNA: TGTGCCAGCAGTTCCAGGCGGACCTTGCTTGGGGAAGAGACCCAGTACTTC. It codes for CASSSRRTLLGEETQYF.

V is TRBV28 and J is TRBJ2-7, with 7 positions matching TRBD1. The CDR3 sequence is 14 residues long. V shed 7 bases and J 2 bases; nucleotides not matched to a gene: 8. Per the germline V gene, CDR1 is MDHEN and CDR2 is SYDVKM. CDR3 region: CASNPGTATYEQYF. CDR3 bases: TGTGCCAGCAACCCCGGGACAGCAACCTACGAGCAGTACTTC. Combining the CDR3 with reference TRBV28 and TRBJ2-7 gives the whole variable domain DVKVTQSSRYLVKRTGEKVFLECVQDMDHENMFWYRQDPGLGLRLIYFSYDVKMKEKGDIPEGYSVSREKKERFSLILESASTNQTSMYLCASNPGTATYEQYFGPGTRLTVT.

This sequence joins TRBV4-1 and TRBJ2-2; 7 positions agree with TRBD2. The CDR3 runs to 17 residues. The germline CDR1 and CDR2 sequences are MGHRA and YSYEKL. V shed 1 base, J shed 8 bases, and the junction held 13 bases outside the gene matches. CDR3 DNA sequence: TGCGCCAGCAGCCAAGTCCGGGACTATTCCTACCCGGGGGAGCTGTTTTTT. Translated, it gives CASSQVRDYSYPGELFF.

This clonotype has ten or more counts. This chain joins TRBV7-2 and TRBJ2-1; TRBD2 might be the D (5 bases). V lost 5 bases, J lost 4 bases, and 15 bases lay in between. Germline assignment: CDR1 SGHTA and CDR2 FQGNSA. This CDR3 spans 15 amino acids. CDR3 sequence: CASSPRAGLYNEQFF. DNA of the CDR3: TGTGCCAGCAGCCCACGGGCGGGCCTATACAATGAGCAGTTCTTC.

This clonotype was seen more than once but under ten times. The V gene is TRBV27, the J gene TRBJ2-7; TRBD1 is a possible D gene (5 bases). V was pared by 5 bases and J by 1 base, with 18 bases between. This CDR3 is built from 16 residues. Germline CDR1 reads MNHEY; CDR2 reads SMNVEV (reference sequence). The CDR3 nucleotides read TGTGCCAGCAGTCCGACCCCAGGGTGGGGATCCTACGAGCAGTACGTC. Translated: CASSPTPGWGSYEQYV.

The chain couples TRBV12-3 or TRBV12-4 to TRBJ2-5, with D perhaps TRBD1 or TRBD2 (6 bases each). The CDR3 consists of 14 residues. V shed 3 bases and J shed 2 bases, with 10 bases lying between them. CDR3 nucleotide sequence: TGTGCCAGCAGTTTCTCGGGGGCTCAAGAGACCCAGTACTTC. The encoded protein is CASSFSGAQETQYF.

The gene calls are TRBV7-9 and TRBJ2-3; a weak D match, TRBD2 (5 bases). The CDR3 totals 13 residues. Trimming shortened V by 8 bases and J by 1 base, and 10 bases separated the two germline ends. Germline CDR1 and CDR2: SEHNR and FQNEAQ (reference sequence). CDR3: CASAAEGTDTQYF. The CDR3 DNA is TGTGCCAGCGCCGCGGAGGGCACAGATACGCAGTATTTT.

This chain connects TRBV19 to TRBJ1-1; 8 nucleotides agree with TRBD1. Trimming at V came to 7 bases and at J to 2 bases, leaving 9 bases not matched to a gene. The CDR3 is 15 residues long. Germline CDR1 is LNHDA and CDR2 is SQIVND (reference sequence). The CDR3 sequence: CASIPRQGINTEAFF. The CDR3 nucleotides are TGTGCCAGTATTCCTAGACAGGGGATTAACACTGAAGCTTTCTTT.

The genes are TRBV10-3 and TRBJ2-3; TRBD2 agrees at 7 bases. V shed 3 bases and J 0 bases; nucleotides not matched to a gene: 6. The CDR3 has 16 amino acids. Germline assignment: CDR1 ENHRY and CDR2 SYGVKD. This CDR3 reads CAISDVLSGSTDTQYF. The CDR3 DNA reads as TGTGCCATCAGTGATGTACTTAGCGGGAGCACAGATACGCAGTATTTT.

This clonotype appeared many times. This chain uses TRBV7-2 with TRBJ1-1; D is uncertain. This CDR3 spans 14 amino acids. V was trimmed by 5 bases and J by 6 bases, leaving 16 bases between them. Germline assignment: CDR1 SGHTA and CDR2 FQGNSA. CDR3 nucleotides: TGTGCCAGCAGCCCACGCACCACGGGCGCTGAAGCTTTCTTT. This encodes CASSPRTTGAEAFF.

This clonotype was seen ten or more times. The rearrangement joins TRBV5-4 to TRBJ2-1; D gene unclear. V lost 4 bases and J 5 bases, leaving 13 bases between the germline ends. CDR3 length: 14 amino acids. Germline V CDR1 and CDR2: SGHNT, YYREEE (reference sequence). DNA for the CDR3: TGTGCCAGCAGCCAGATGACTGGAAACAATGAGCAGTTCTTC. Translated, it gives CASSQMTGNNEQFF. Together with reference TRBV5-4 and TRBJ2-1, the CDR3 gives the full variable domain: ETGVTQSPTHLIKTRGQQVTLRCSSQSGHNTVSWYQQALGQGPQFIFQYYREEENGRGNFPPRFSGLQFPNYSSELNVNALELDDSALYLCASSQMTGNNEQFFGPGTRLTVL.

This clonotype has only a few counts. This sequence joins TRBV19 and TRBJ2-1; TRBD2 might be the D (5 bases). In germline, CDR1 is LNHDA, CDR2 SQIVND (reference sequence). V was trimmed by 3 bases and J by 2 bases, leaving 8 bases between them. CDR3 length equals 14 residues. This chain's CDR3 is CASSMERAYNEQFF. The CDR3 coding sequence is TGTGCCAGTAGTATGGAGAGGGCCTACAATGAGCAGTTCTTC.

In its sample, this clonotype was seen a few times. The chain recombines TRBV12-3 or TRBV12-4 with TRBJ1-1; 8 bases agree with TRBD1. CDR3 size: 14 residues. The J segment lost 0 bases and the V segment lost 8 bases, leaving 5 bases of the junction unmatched. CDR3 residues: CASRGTGMNTEAFF. The CDR3 bases are TGTGCCAGCCGAGGGACAGGCATGAACACTGAAGCTTTCTTT.

This clonotype was found many times. V usage is TRBV10-3 and J usage is TRBJ1-1; 10 bases fit TRBD1. With V trimmed by 0 bases and J by 0 bases, 7 bases remained unmatched. Per germline, CDR1 ENHRY and CDR2 SYGVKD. This CDR3 comprises 18 residues. CDR3 loop: CAISESTGGIPLNTEAFF. The CDR3 DNA is TGTGCCATCAGTGAGTCGACAGGGGGCATCCCACTGAACACTGAAGCTTTCTTT.

This clonotype was counted ten times or more. The V and J genes are TRBV7-2 and TRBJ2-5; 7 bases fit TRBD1. V dropped 5 bases and J dropped 4; count of bases not matched to a gene: 7. Per the germline V gene, CDR1 is SGHTA and CDR2 is FQGNSA. The CDR3 totals 14 residues. CDR3 DNA sequence: TGTGCCAGCAGCACCCAGACAGGGCCAGAGACCCAGTACTTC. This sequence encodes CASSTQTGPETQYF.

This clonotype showed up just a few times. This chain connects TRBV27 to TRBJ2-1; D is unclear. The CDR3 runs 16 residues. Germline CDR1 and CDR2: MNHEY and SMNVEV (reference sequence). Between the trimmed V and J ends, which lost 5 bases and 0 bases, there was a span of 14 bases. The CDR3 sequence: CASSARSGFSYNEQFF. CDR3 in DNA: TGTGCCAGCAGTGCCCGCAGTGGTTTCTCCTACAATGAGCAGTTCTTC.

The chain has TRBV11-3 and TRBJ1-1; D may be TRBD1 (5 bases). Trimming cost V 5 bases and J 7 bases, with 14 bases left between them. The CDR3 loop spans 13 amino acids. The germline V gene has CDR1 SGHNT and CDR2 YENEEA. CDR3 amino acids: CASSHPGGVEAFF. In DNA, the CDR3 is TGTGCCAGCAGCCATCCCGGGGGGGTTGAAGCTTTCTTT.

This clonotype was counted at least ten times. V gene TRBV7-2 combines with J gene TRBJ1-1; D is ambiguous. Between the trimmed V and J ends, which lost 5 bases and 2 bases, there was a span of 9 bases. CDR3 length: 13 residues. CDR1 and CDR2 from the germline V gene are SGHTA and FQGNSA. CDR3: CASSLNSNTEAFF. Here the CDR3 DNA reads TGTGCCAGCAGCCTTAACAGCAACACTGAAGCTTTCTTT.

The chain couples TRBV25-1 to TRBJ1-2; possibly TRBD1 for D (6 bases). The CDR3 loop spans 14 amino acids. Germline CDR1 MGHDK, CDR2 SYGVNS. Trimming removed 8 bases from V and 4 bases from J, with 17 bases in between. DNA for the CDR3: TGTGCCAGCCCGGGACAAGCCCCGGGCTATGGCTACACCTTC. It encodes CASPGQAPGYGYTF.

The chain employs TRBV6-1 and TRBJ2-3; unclear D gene. The germline V gene has CDR1 MNHNS and CDR2 SASEGT. The CDR3 has 15 residues. V gave up 3 bases and J gave up 0 bases, with 10 bases separating them. CDR3 amino acids: CASSDSWASTDTQYF. The CDR3 region has the DNA TGTGCCAGCAGTGATAGTTGGGCTAGCACAGATACGCAGTATTTT.